Listed here is a single T cell receptor beta chain. This sample was included in a study of human CD8 memory T cell subsets. The germline gives CDR1 ENHRY, CDR2 SYGVKD. The CDR3 length is 14 residues. UMI-labeled 5' RACE was the method by which TCR beta libraries were made. TCRdb re-called the 5' RACE reads and catalogs CDR3 proteins one per entry, DNA excluded. This sample's table has more than 3,500 distinct CDR3 sequences. The sequencing input was CD8+ T cells from PBMCs. The chain recombines TRBV10-3 with TRBJ2-5; TCRdb lists TRBD1, though no DNA is available to test this call. This receptor was taken from a human donor in good health. CDR3 sequence: CAISPRGAQETQYF.